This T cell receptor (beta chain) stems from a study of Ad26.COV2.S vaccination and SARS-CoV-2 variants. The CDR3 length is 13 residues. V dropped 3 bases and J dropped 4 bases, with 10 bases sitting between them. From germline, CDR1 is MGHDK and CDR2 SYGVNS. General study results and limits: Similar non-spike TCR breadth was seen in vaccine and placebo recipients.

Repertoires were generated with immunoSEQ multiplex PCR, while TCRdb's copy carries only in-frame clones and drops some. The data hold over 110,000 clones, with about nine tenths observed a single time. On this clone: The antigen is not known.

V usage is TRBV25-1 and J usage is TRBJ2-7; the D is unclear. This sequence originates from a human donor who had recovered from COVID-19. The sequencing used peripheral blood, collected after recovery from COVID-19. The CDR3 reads CASSDWAEYEQYF. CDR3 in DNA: TGTGCCAGCAGTGACTGGGCCGAATACGAGCAGTACTTC.